A single sample gave rise to the 9 T cell receptor beta chains below, sequenced in a study of response to subunit inactivated influenza vaccine. MiXCR, applied by TCRdb to the RT-PCR reads, yields one record per CDR3 protein. The sample records roughly 780,000 distinct CDR3 sequences, approximately 18% being singletons. The source material was PBMCs from blood, sampled 5 days after vaccination. These receptors originate from a man in his fifties who received an inactivated influenza vaccine.

This clonotype was seen repeatedly, ten times or more. This chain links TRBV20-1 with TRBJ2-1, with TRBD2 matching 7 bases. Germline CDR1 DFQATT, CDR2 SNEGSKA (reference sequence). The CDR3 loop spans 14 amino acids. Trimming took 4 bases from V and 0 from J; bases not matched to a gene: 3. The CDR3 loop is CSAMSGDSYNEQFF. In nucleotides, the CDR3 is TGCAGTGCTATGAGCGGGGACTCCTACAATGAGCAGTTCTTC.

This clonotype turned up a few times. This chain links TRBV20-1 with TRBJ2-5, with 14 bases aligning to TRBD2. This CDR3 contains 18 residues. CDR1 and CDR2 from the germline V gene are DFQATT and SNEGSKA (reference sequence). The V segment lost 2 bases and the J segment 5 bases; nucleotides outside the gene matches: 13. CDR3 bases: TGCAGTGCTAGATTCCCGGGACTAGCGGGGGCTATTCGGGAGACCCAGTACTTC. This gives the protein CSARFPGLAGAIRETQYF.

This clonotype came up a few times. CDR3 protein: CASMRDRLGLAYEQYF. For the CDR3, the DNA is TGTGCCAGCATGAGGGACAGATTAGGGCTTGCATACGAGCAGTACTTC. The V and J genes are TRBV11-2 and TRBJ2-7; 7 bases match TRBD1. V shed 7 bases and J 4 bases; nucleotides not matched to a gene: 16. The CDR3 has 16 residues. The germline CDR1 and CDR2 sequences are SGHAT and FQNNGV.

V gene TRBV5-5 combines with J gene TRBJ1-6; D is perhaps TRBD1 (5 bases). CDR1 is SGHKS and CDR2 is YYEKEE in the germline V gene (reference sequence). Trimming stripped 0 bases from V and 7 bases from J, with 11 bases between. The CDR3 spans 15 residues. The CDR3 nucleotides read TGTGCCAGCAGCTTGGCCCGGGGGGACAATTCACCCCTCCACTTT. Translated, it gives CASSLARGDNSPLHF.

The chain carries TRBV24-1 and TRBJ1-5; D call uncertain. This CDR3 has 13 amino acids. With 3 bases removed from V and 4 bases from J, the gap between germline ends came to 6 bases. Per germline, CDR1 KGHDR and CDR2 SFDVKD. The DNA for the CDR3 is TGTGCCACCAGTGATGGTGGAAATCAGCCCCAGCATTTT. Its translation is CATSDGGNQPQHF.

This clonotype was counted a few times. The chain joins TRBV7-2 to TRBJ2-5, with TRBD1 matching over 7 bases. The CDR3 spans 15 residues. Germline V gene sequence: CDR1 SGHTA, CDR2 FQGNSA. V gave up 3 bases and J gave up 5 bases; unmatched junction bases: 9. The CDR3 sequence is CASSFQQGHLETQYF. The DNA for the CDR3 is TGTGCCAGCAGCTTCCAACAGGGGCACTTGGAGACCCAGTACTTC.

The chain links TRBV28 to TRBJ1-1, with a weak D call TRBD1 (5 bases). V lost 5 bases and J lost 7, with 14 bases in between. From germline, CDR1 is MDHEN and CDR2 SYDVKM. This CDR3 is 13 amino acids long. CDR3 DNA sequence: TGTGCCAGCAGTCCCCCGGGGCAGGGTGAAGCTTTCTTT. Translation: CASSPPGQGEAFF.

The V gene is TRBV20-1, the J gene TRBJ2-7, with a weak D call TRBD2 (7 bases). The CDR3 length is 15 residues. V lost 0 bases and J lost 4, with 16 bases in between. Germline assignment: CDR1 DFQATT and CDR2 SNEGSKA (reference sequence). The CDR3 region has the DNA TGCAGTGCTAGAGATCCGTCGGGGGGCATGTACGAGCAGTACTTC. Translation: CSARDPSGGMYEQYF.

The rearrangement joins TRBV20-1 to TRBJ2-1, with D perhaps given as TRBD1 or TRBD2 (6 bases each). V gave up 4 bases and J gave up 5 bases, with 18 bases separating them. This CDR3 is 15 amino acids long. Germline CDR1 reads DFQATT; CDR2 reads SNEGSKA (reference sequence). For the CDR3, the DNA is TGCAGTGCTATGCCCACTAGCAGGGGAAACAATGAGCAGTTCTTC. This encodes CSAMPTSRGNNEQFF.